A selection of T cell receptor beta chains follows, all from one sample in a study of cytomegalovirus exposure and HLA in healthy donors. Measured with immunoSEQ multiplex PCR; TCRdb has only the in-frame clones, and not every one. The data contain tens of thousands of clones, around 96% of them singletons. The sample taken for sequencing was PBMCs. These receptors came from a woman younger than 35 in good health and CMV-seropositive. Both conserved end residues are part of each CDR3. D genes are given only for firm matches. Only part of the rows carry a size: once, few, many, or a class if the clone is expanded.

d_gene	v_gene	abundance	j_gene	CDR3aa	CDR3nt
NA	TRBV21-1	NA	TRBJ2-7	CASSKDTEWSGYEQYF	TGTGCCAGCAGCAAAGATACGGAGTGGTCGGGGTACGAGCAGTACTTC
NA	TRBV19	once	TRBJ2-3	CASTMGRSTDTQYF	TGTGCCAGTACCATGGGGCGGTCCACAGATACGCAGTATTTT
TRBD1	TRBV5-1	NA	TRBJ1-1	CASSPKDRGVAFF	TGCGCCAGCAGCCCCAAGGACAGGGGGGTGGCTTTCTTT
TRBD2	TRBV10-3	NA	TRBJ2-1	CAISGLGGREDGQFF	TGTGCCATCAGTGGGCTAGGCGGGAGGGAGGACGGGCAGTTCTTC
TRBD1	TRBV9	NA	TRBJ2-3	CASSPGQGPDTQYF	TGTGCCAGCAGCCCGGGACAGGGCCCAGATACGCAGTATTTT
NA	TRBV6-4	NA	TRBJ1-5	CAVRGGRGNQPQHF	TGTGCCGTTAGGGGGGGGCGAGGGAATCAGCCCCAGCATTTT
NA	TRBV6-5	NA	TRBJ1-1	CASSYSRTDLNTEAFF	TGTGCCAGCAGTTACTCGCGGACAGATTTGAACACTGAAGCTTTCTTT
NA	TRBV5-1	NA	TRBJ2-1	CASSLVGLLNNEQFF	TGCGCCAGCAGCTTGGTGGGACTGCTGAACAATGAGCAGTTCTTC
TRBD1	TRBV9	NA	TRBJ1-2	CASSGGTGKYGYTF	TGTGCCAGCAGCGGTGGGACAGGAAAGTATGGCTACACCTTC
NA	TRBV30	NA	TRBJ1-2	CAWSVPPTGGYTF	TGTGCCTGGAGTGTACCCCCCACGGGGGGCTACACCTTC
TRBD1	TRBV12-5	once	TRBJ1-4	CASGSGQPNEKLFF	TGTGCTAGTGGTTCGGGACAGCCTAATGAAAAACTGTTTTTT
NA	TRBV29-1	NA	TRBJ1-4	CSVESGASNEKLFF	TGCAGCGTTGAAAGTGGGGCTTCTAATGAAAAACTGTTTTTT
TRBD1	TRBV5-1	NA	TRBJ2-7	CASRQGGSYEQYF	TGCGCCAGCAGACAGGGGGGCTCCTACGAGCAGTACTTC
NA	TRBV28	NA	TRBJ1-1	CASSLTGFNTEAFF	TGTGCCAGCAGTCTGACAGGTTTCAACACTGAAGCTTTCTTT
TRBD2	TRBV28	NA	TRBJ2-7	CASSFFSSGSEEQYF	TGTGCCAGCAGTTTTTTTTCTAGCGGGAGTGAAGAGCAGTACTTC
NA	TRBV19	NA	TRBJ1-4	CASSFDTRKLFF	TGTGCCAGTAGTTTCGACACGAGAAAACTGTTTTTT
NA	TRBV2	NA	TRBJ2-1	CASSEERASVNEQFF	TGTGCCAGCAGTGAGGAGAGGGCCTCAGTCAATGAGCAGTTCTTC
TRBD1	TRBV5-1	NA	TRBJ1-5	CASSLGAGGSNQPQHF	TGCGCCAGCAGCTTGGGGGCAGGGGGATCTAATCAGCCCCAGCATTTT
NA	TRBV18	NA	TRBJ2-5	CASSPLQETQYF	TGTGCCAGCTCACCCCTACAAGAGACCCAGTACTTC
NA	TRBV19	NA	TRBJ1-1	CASSQGYLNTEAFF	TGTGCCAGTAGTCAGGGGTATTTGAACACTGAAGCTTTCTTT
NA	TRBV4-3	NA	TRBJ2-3	CASSQADSSSTDTQYF	TGCGCCAGCAGCCAAGCGGACAGTTCCAGCACAGATACGCAGTATTTT
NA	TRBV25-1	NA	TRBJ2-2	CASSEAQGSNTGELFF	TGTGCCAGCAGTGAGGCACAGGGTAGCAACACCGGGGAGCTGTTTTTT
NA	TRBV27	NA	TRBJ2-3	CASSLTPRADTQYF	TGTGCCAGCAGTTTAACCCCCCGCGCAGATACGCAGTATTTT
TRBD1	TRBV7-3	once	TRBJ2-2	CASSRDSFFAGELFF	TGTGCCAGCAGCCGGGACAGTTTTTTCGCCGGGGAGCTGTTTTTT
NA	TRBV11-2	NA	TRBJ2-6	CASSPQGPTGANVLTF	TGTGCCAGCAGCCCACAGGGCCCCACTGGGGCCAACGTCCTGACTTTC
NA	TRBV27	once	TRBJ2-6	CASGWAPGANVLTF	TGTGCCAGCGGGTGGGCCCCTGGGGCCAACGTCCTGACTTTC
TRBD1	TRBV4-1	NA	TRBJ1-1	CASSQRQGASEAFF	TGCGCCAGCAGCCAGCGTCAGGGGGCTTCTGAAGCTTTCTTT
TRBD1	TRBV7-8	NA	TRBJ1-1	CASSSRGDTEAFF	TGTGCCAGCAGCTCCAGGGGGGACACTGAAGCTTTCTTT
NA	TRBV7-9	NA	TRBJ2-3	CASSRLTGLGDTQYF	TGTGCCAGCAGCCGACTGACAGGTCTGGGAGATACGCAGTATTTT